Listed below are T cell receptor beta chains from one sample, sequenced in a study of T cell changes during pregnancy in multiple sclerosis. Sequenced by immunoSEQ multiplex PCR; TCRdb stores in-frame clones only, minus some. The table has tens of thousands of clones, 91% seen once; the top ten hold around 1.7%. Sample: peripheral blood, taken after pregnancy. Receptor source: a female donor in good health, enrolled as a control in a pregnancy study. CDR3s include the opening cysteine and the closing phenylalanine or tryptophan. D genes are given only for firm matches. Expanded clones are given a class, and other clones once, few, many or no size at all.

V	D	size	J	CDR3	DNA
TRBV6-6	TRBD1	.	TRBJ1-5	CATRTGNQPQHF	TGTGCCACCCGGACAGGGAATCAGCCCCAGCATTTT
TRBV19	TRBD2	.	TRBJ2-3	CASSSSGGSDTQYF	TGTGCCAGTAGTTCTAGCGGCGGATCAGATACGCAGTATTTT
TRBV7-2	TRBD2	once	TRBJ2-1	CASSLASSGGAYEQFF	TGTGCCAGCAGCTTAGCCTCAAGCGGGGGGGCCTACGAGCAGTTCTTC
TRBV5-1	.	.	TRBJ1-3	CASSLQGAGNTIYF	TGCGCCAGCAGCTTACAGGGAGCCGGAAACACCATATATTTT
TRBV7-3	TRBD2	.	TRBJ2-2	CASSGFGTNRPGELFF	TGTGCCAGCAGTGGTTTCGGGACTAATCGCCCCGGGGAGCTGTTTTTT
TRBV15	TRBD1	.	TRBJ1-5	CATRAGGQPQHF	TGTGCCACCAGGGCAGGGGGTCAGCCCCAGCATTTT
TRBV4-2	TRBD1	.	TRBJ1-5	CASSPSETGANQPQHF	TGTGCCAGCAGCCCCAGCGAGACAGGGGCAAATCAGCCCCAGCATTTT
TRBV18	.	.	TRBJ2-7	CASSQYKTYEQYF	TGTGCCAGCTCCCAGTACAAAACCTACGAGCAGTACTTC
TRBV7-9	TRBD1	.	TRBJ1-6	CASSPSTGERVLVSLHF	TGTGCCAGCAGCCCGTCTACAGGGGAAAGGGTCCTAGTGTCCCTCCACTTT
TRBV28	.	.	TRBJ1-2	CASSEAREIYGYTF	TGTGCCAGCAGTGAGGCCAGGGAAATCTATGGCTACACCTTC
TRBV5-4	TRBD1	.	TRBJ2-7	CASSIPGQSGEQYF	TGTGCCAGCTCTATCCCGGGACAGAGTGGAGAGCAGTACTTC
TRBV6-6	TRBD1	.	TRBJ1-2	CASNQNRDRVYGYTF	TGTGCCAGCAACCAAAACCGGGACAGGGTTTATGGCTACACCTTC
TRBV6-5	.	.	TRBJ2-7	CASTSPGSGEQYF	TGTGCCAGCACCTCCCCGGGATCGGGCGAGCAGTACTTC
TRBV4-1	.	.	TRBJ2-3	CASSRAAVAPDTQYF	TGCGCCAGCAGCCGAGCGGCGGTAGCTCCAGATACGCAGTATTTT
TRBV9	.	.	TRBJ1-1	CASSAAGTVNPEAFF	TGTGCCAGCAGCGCGGCCGGGACTGTGAACCCTGAAGCTTTCTTT
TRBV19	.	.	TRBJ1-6	CASSPRAGFNSPLHF	TGTGCCAGTAGTCCCCGAGCCGGGTTCAATTCACCCCTCCACTTT
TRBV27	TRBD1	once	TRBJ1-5	CASSSGTGMEPQHF	TGTGCCAGCAGTTCCGGGACAGGGATGGAGCCCCAGCATTTT
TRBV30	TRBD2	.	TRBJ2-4	CAWQAGHTLAKNIQYF	TGTGCCTGGCAAGCGGGGCACACTCTAGCCAAAAACATTCAGTACTTC
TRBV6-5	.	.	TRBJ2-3	CASSFGDTQYF	TGTGCCAGCAGTTTCGGAGATACGCAGTATTTT
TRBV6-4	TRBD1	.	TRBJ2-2	CASKGTGNTGELFF	TGTGCCAGCAAAGGGACAGGCAACACCGGGGAGCTGTTTTTT
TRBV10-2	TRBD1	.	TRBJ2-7	CASRSGTGVDEQYF	TGCGCCAGCAGGTCCGGGACAGGGGTCGACGAGCAGTACTTC
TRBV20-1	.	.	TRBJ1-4	CSDPGEKLFF	TGCAGTGATCCAGGGGAAAAACTGTTTTTT
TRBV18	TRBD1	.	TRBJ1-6	CASSPPGTGYSPLHF	TGTGCCAGCTCACCACCGGGGACAGGTTATTCACCCCTCCACTTT
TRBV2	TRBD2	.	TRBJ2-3	CASSPGLATDTQYF	TGTGCCAGCAGTCCGGGACTAGCGACCGATACGCAGTATTTT
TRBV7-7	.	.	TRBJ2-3	CASSLSEGGTDTQYF	TGTGCTAGCAGCTTAAGTGAAGGCGGGACAGATACGCAGTATTTT
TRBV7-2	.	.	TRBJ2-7	CASSLQFGEAYEQYF	TGTGCCAGCAGCTTACAGTTTGGGGAGGCCTACGAGCAGTACTTC
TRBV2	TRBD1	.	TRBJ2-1	CASSYDRGRNNEQFF	TGTGCCAGCAGTTATGACAGGGGGCGCAACAATGAGCAGTTCTTC
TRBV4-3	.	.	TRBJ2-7	CASSQRGGINEQYF	TGCGCCAGCAGCCAGCGTGGAGGCATAAACGAGCAGTACTTC
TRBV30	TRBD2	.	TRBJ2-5	CAWVGLAGARETQYF	TGTGCCTGGGTAGGACTAGCGGGGGCCCGGGAGACCCAGTACTTC
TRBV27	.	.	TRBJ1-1	CASSSGRTEAFF	TGTGCCAGCAGTTCAGGGCGGACTGAAGCTTTCTTT
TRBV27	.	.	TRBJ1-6	CASSRGSSPLHF	TGTGCCAGCAGTAGGGGGAGTTCACCCCTCCACTTT
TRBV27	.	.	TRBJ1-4	CASSWYRSNEKLFF	TGTGCCAGCAGTTGGTACAGGAGTAATGAAAAACTGTTTTTT
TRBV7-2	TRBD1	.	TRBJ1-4	CASSSLQGSNEKLFF	TGTGCCAGCAGCTCCCTACAGGGGAGTAATGAAAAACTGTTTTTT
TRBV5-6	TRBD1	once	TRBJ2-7	CASSSRGLSSYEQYF	TGTGCCAGCAGCAGCAGGGGGCTAAGCTCCTACGAGCAGTACTTC
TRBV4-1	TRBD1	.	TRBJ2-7	CASSQNPGQGHYEQYF	TGCGCCAGCAGCCAAAACCCGGGACAGGGACACTACGAGCAGTACTTC
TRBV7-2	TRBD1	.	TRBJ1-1	CASSLGTGWFTEAFF	TGTGCCAGCAGCCTAGGGACAGGGTGGTTCACTGAAGCTTTCTTT
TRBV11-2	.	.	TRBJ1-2	CASSPLTDYGYTF	TGTGCCAGCAGCCCATTGACAGACTATGGCTACACCTTC
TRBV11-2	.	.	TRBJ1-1	CASSLDSWNTEAFF	TGTGCCAGCAGCTTAGATTCCTGGAACACTGAAGCTTTCTTT
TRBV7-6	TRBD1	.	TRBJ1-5	CASSQQGNQPQHF	TGTGCCAGCAGCCAACAGGGGAATCAGCCCCAGCATTTT
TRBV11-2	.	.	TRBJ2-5	CASSLWARRGSETQYF	TGTGCCAGCAGCTTATGGGCACGACGGGGGTCCGAGACCCAGTACTTC
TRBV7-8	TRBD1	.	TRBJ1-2	CASSLDPGQVHGYTF	TGTGCCAGCAGCTTAGACCCGGGACAGGTTCATGGCTACACCTTC
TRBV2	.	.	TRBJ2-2	CASEDYANTGELFF	TGTGCCAGCGAGGACTACGCGAACACCGGGGAGCTGTTTTTT
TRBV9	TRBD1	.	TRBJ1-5	CASSRGGAGQPQHF	TGTGCCAGCAGCCGAGGGGGCGCGGGTCAGCCCCAGCATTTT